A single sample is the source of the 25 T cell receptor beta chains below, sequenced in a study of beta chain features in type 1 diabetes. Investigators reverse transcribed all isolated RNA, so they sequenced expressed TCRB transcripts. Some clones are missing from TCRdb's copy, which holds only in-frame ones; the method was immunoSEQ multiplex PCR. The sample includes 350,000 to 450,000 clones, about 14% of them seen just once. What was sequenced was naive CD4+ T cells from blood. The receptor source for this set is a young woman in good health.

This clone was counted between two and nine times. The V gene is TRBV5-1, the J gene TRBJ1-2; D remains ambiguous. Trimming took 1 base from V and 5 from J, leaving 3 bases between them. The CDR3 extends over 11 amino acids. Germline V CDR1 and CDR2: SGHRS, YFSETQ. The CDR3 sequence: CASSLIYGYTF. CDR3 nucleotide sequence: TGCGCCAGCAGCTTGATATATGGCTACACCTTC. The full variable domain, completed using reference TRBV5-1 and TRBJ1-2, is KAGVTQTPRYLIKTRGQQVTLSCSPISGHRSVSWYQQTPGQGLQFLFEYFSETQRNKGNFPGRFSGRQFSNSRSEMNVSTLELGDSALYLCASSLIYGYTFGSGTRLTVV.

The chain couples TRBV30 to TRBJ1-2; a possible D gene is TRBD1 (5 bases). The V gene lost 3 bases and the J gene lost 5 bases, with 13 bases spanning the gap. The germline gives CDR1 GTSNPN, CDR2 SVGIG (reference sequence). This CDR3 region has 13 residues. This chain's CDR3 is CAWRYTGIYGYTF. The CDR3 nucleotides are TGTGCCTGGAGATATACAGGCATTTATGGCTACACCTTC.

This clone was detected only a few times. This chain connects TRBV29-1 to TRBJ2-7; D may be TRBD2 (7 bases). Germline V gene lookup returns CDR1 SQVTM and CDR2 ANQGSEA. Trimming took off 4 bases at V and 9 bases at J, with 19 bases between the two ends. The CDR3 runs 13 residues. The DNA of the CDR3 is TGCAGCGTTGGGGTCGAGGGGGGGGGCAGGCAGTACTTC. This gives the protein CSVGVEGGGRQYF.

This clone was detected only a few times. The identical CDR3 is also encoded by other nucleotide sequences in the sample. V usage is TRBV28 and J usage is TRBJ1-5, with 10 bases lining up with TRBD1. The V and J ends lost 7 bases and 4 bases, in that order; junction bases with no gene match: 4. Germline V CDR1 and CDR2: MDHEN, SYDVKM. This CDR3 is 14 amino acids long. The CDR3 sequence is CASTPGQGNQPQHF. CDR3 bases: TGTGCCAGCACCCCGGGACAGGGGAATCAGCCCCAGCATTTT.

The chain is built from TRBV4-1 and TRBJ1-3, with D hard to call. CDR1 and CDR2 from the germline V gene are MGHRA and YSYEKL. CDR3 size: 17 residues. Trimming removed 4 bases from V and 0 bases from J, with 16 bases in between. The CDR3 DNA reads TGCGCCAGCAGCCCCATAGGGATACGGGGCTCTGGAAACACCATATATTTT. It yields the protein CASSPIGIRGSGNTIYF.

The V and J genes are TRBV5-1 and TRBJ2-3, with a possible D match to TRBD2 (5 bases). Germline CDR1 SGHRS, CDR2 YFSETQ. This CDR3 is built from 15 residues. V was shortened by 2 bases and J by 0 bases, with 10 bases between the two germline ends. CDR3 region: CASSLDYTSTDTQYF. CDR3 sequence (DNA): TGCGCCAGCAGCTTAGACTACACTAGCACAGATACGCAGTATTTT. Drawing the rest from reference TRBV5-1 and TRBJ2-3, the complete variable domain is KAGVTQTPRYLIKTRGQQVTLSCSPISGHRSVSWYQQTPGQGLQFLFEYFSETQRNKGNFPGRFSGRQFSNSRSEMNVSTLELGDSALYLCASSLDYTSTDTQYFGPGTRLTVL.

J is TRBJ1-5 and V is TRBV27; TRBD1 matches at 7 bases. The trim removed 5 bases at V and 2 bases at J, leaving 9 bases unmatched. This CDR3 contains 16 residues. CDR1 and CDR2 (germline): MNHEY, SMNVEV (reference sequence). Written as DNA, the CDR3 is TGTGCCAGCAGTCTCTCGCGACAGGGTGGCAATCAGCCCCAGCATTTT. Translating gives CASSLSRQGGNQPQHF.

This chain uses TRBV5-1 with TRBJ2-7; the match to TRBD1 covers 7 bases. The germline gives CDR1 SGHRS, CDR2 YFSETQ. The CDR3 sequence is 15 residues long. The V gene end was trimmed by 3 bases and the J gene end by 0 bases; junction bases not matched to a gene: 6. CDR3 sequence (DNA): TGCGCCAGCAGCTATACAGGGGATATCTCCTACGAGCAGTACTTC. Amino acids: CASSYTGDISYEQYF. The variable domain in full, completed from reference TRBV5-1 and TRBJ2-7, reads KAGVTQTPRYLIKTRGQQVTLSCSPISGHRSVSWYQQTPGQGLQFLFEYFSETQRNKGNFPGRFSGRQFSNSRSEMNVSTLELGDSALYLCASSYTGDISYEQYFGPGTRLTVT.

This clone was detected a few times. This chain joins TRBV9 and TRBJ2-2; TRBD2 matches at 10 bases. The J segment lost 1 base and the V segment lost 5 bases, leaving 2 bases of the junction unmatched. The CDR3 contains 15 residues. CDR1 is SGDLS, CDR2 YYNGEE, per germline. CDR3 in amino acids: CASSLAGVNTGELFF. The CDR3 nucleotides are TGTGCCAGCAGTCTAGCGGGGGTGAACACCGGGGAGCTGTTTTTT.

This clone has just a few counts. The chain's CDR3 is CSVVAGGRTGELFF. The DNA for the CDR3 is TGCAGCGTTGTAGCGGGAGGTAGGACCGGGGAGCTGTTTTTT. The chain joins TRBV29-1 to TRBJ2-2; 10 bases agree with TRBD2. The germline V gene encodes CDR1 SQVTM and CDR2 ANQGSEA. This CDR3 is built from 14 residues. J lost 5 bases, V lost 4 bases, and 4 bases had no gene match.

This clone was observed once. The chain carries TRBV9 and TRBJ2-7, with TRBD2 matching 8 bases. CDR3 length: 15 residues. J lost 6 bases, V lost 4 bases, and 12 bases had no gene match. The germline CDR1 and CDR2 sequences are SGDLS and YYNGEE. CDR3 in DNA: TGTGCCAGCAGCCCACCCAGCGGGAGTTTCGGCGAGCAGTACTTC. This gives the protein CASSPPSGSFGEQYF.

In its sample, this clone was seen a few times. Without the conserved terminal phenylalanine or tryptophan, this CDR3 likely stems from a read error. No DNA is shown, since the ends of the CDR3 on it are uncertain; the CDR3 is the one TCRdb lists. The chain employs TRBV5-6 and TRBJ2-7; the D segment call TRBD1 is taken from the table without a DNA check. The CDR3 adds up to 10 amino acids, both ends counted. Germline CDR1 SGHDT, CDR2 YYEEEE. This CDR3 is CASSLGWDSD.

This clone has only a few counts. Different DNA sequences within this sample yield the same CDR3. V is TRBV30 and J is TRBJ2-3, with D possibly TRBD2 on 5 matching bases. The germline V gene encodes CDR1 GTSNPN and CDR2 SVGIG (reference sequence). CDR3 size: 14 residues. V dropped 2 bases and J dropped 0 bases, with 9 bases sitting between them. The CDR3 here is CAWSSGGSTDTQYF. Here the CDR3 DNA reads TGTGCCTGGAGTTCCGGAGGTAGCACAGATACGCAGTATTTT.

The chain carries TRBV9 and TRBJ2-1; D possibly corresponds to TRBD2 (5 bases). V dropped 0 bases and J dropped 1 base, with 8 bases sitting between them. The CDR3 extends over 15 amino acids. The V gene's germline CDR1 is SGDLS and CDR2 YYNGEE. CDR3 DNA: TGTGCCAGCAGCGTAGGAGGGTTATCCTACAATGAGCAGTTCTTC. This translates into CASSVGGLSYNEQFF.

This clone turned up a few times. The chain recombines TRBV27 with TRBJ2-1; D might be TRBD2 (5 bases). CDR3 length: 17 amino acids. Germline CDR1 MNHEY, CDR2 SMNVEV (reference sequence). With 5 bases removed from V and 5 bases from J, the gap between germline ends came to 22 bases. The CDR3 loop reads CASSPRGPGAYNNEQFF. The CDR3 coding sequence is TGTGCCAGCAGTCCTAGAGGGCCGGGTGCTTACAACAATGAGCAGTTCTTC.

The gene calls are TRBV28 and TRBJ2-3, with TRBD2 matching 10 bases. The germline V gene has CDR1 MDHEN and CDR2 SYDVKM. V shed 5 bases, J shed 1 base, and the junction held 3 bases outside the gene matches. The length of the CDR3 is 15 residues. The CDR3 is CASSQAGGRTDTQYF. DNA for the CDR3: TGTGCCAGCAGTCAAGCGGGAGGGCGCACAGATACGCAGTATTTT.

The rearrangement uses TRBV14 and TRBJ2-7; no reliable D call. This CDR3 is built from 14 residues. Looked up from germline, CDR1 is SGHDN and CDR2 is FVKESK. Trimming removed 1 base from V and 7 bases from J, with 14 bases in between. The CDR3: CASSQGLVNAEQYF. CDR3 DNA: TGTGCCAGCAGCCAAGGCTTAGTAAACGCGGAGCAGTACTTC.

This clone was observed a few times. The chain carries TRBV7-8 and TRBJ2-5; 9 bases fit TRBD1. The CDR3 is 17 residues long. Germline loops: CDR1 SGHVS, CDR2 FQNEAQ. V was clipped by 4 bases and J by 4 bases; unmatched bases: 13. CDR3 region: CASSSRWTGVVGETQYF. The CDR3 coding sequence is TGTGCCAGCAGCTCGAGATGGACAGGGGTCGTCGGAGAGACCCAGTACTTC.

V usage is TRBV30 and J usage is TRBJ1-2; a weak D match, TRBD1 (5 bases). V was clipped by 0 bases and J by 5 bases, with 10 bases between them. The CDR3 length is 13 residues. The germline V gene encodes CDR1 GTSNPN and CDR2 SVGIG (reference sequence). The CDR3 coding sequence is TGTGCCTGGAGTGTAAAGGGGTCTTATGGCTACACCTTC. Its protein is CAWSVKGSYGYTF.

The gene calls are TRBV7-2 and TRBJ2-7; tentatively, D is TRBD2 (5 bases). The CDR3 is 14 residues long. V shed 3 bases and J shed 0 bases, with 9 bases lying between them. Germline-derived CDR1 and CDR2 are SGHTA and FQGNSA. CDR3 bases: TGTGCCAGCAGCTTCGGGGTTAGCTCCTACGAGCAGTACTTC. Translation: CASSFGVSSYEQYF.

This chain uses TRBV28 with TRBJ1-2; 7 bases are a match to TRBD1. J lost 5 bases, V lost 5 bases, and 14 bases had no gene match. Germline assignment: CDR1 MDHEN and CDR2 SYDVKM. CDR3 length equals 16 residues. The CDR3 DNA reads TGTGCCAGCAGTATCCTAGGTCACAGGGGAGAATATGGCTACACCTTC. This codes for CASSILGHRGEYGYTF.

This sequence joins TRBV11-2 and TRBJ2-1; the match to TRBD2 covers 14 bases. From germline, CDR1 is SGHAT and CDR2 FQNNGV. V lost 3 bases and J lost 10; bases outside the gene matches: 5. This CDR3 has 15 amino acids. CDR3 nucleotide sequence: TGTGCCAGCAGCTTCGGACTAGCGGGAGGAGGGGAGCAGTTCTTC. The encoded protein is CASSFGLAGGGEQFF. The whole variable domain, filled in from reference TRBV11-2 and TRBJ2-1, reads EAGVAQSPRYKIIEKRQSVAFWCNPISGHATLYWYQQILGQGPKLLIQFQNNGVVDDSQLPKDRFSAERLKGVDSTLKIQPAKLEDSAVYLCASSFGLAGGGEQFFGPGTRLTVL.

The chain carries TRBV5-4 and TRBJ2-5; D is undetermined. Germline CDR1 and CDR2: SGHNT and YYREEE (reference sequence). V lost 0 bases and J 2 bases, leaving 8 bases between the germline ends. This CDR3 comprises 14 residues. The CDR3 DNA reads TGTGCCAGCAGCTTGGTTTTTCTTCAAGAGACCCAGTACTTC. It codes for CASSLVFLQETQYF.

The J gene is TRBJ2-4, the V gene TRBV11-1; the match to TRBD1 covers 8 bases. Germline CDR1 and CDR2: SGHAT and FQDESV (reference sequence). This CDR3 is built from 15 residues. V lost 5 bases to trimming and J lost 11 bases; unmatched junction nucleotides: 14. CDR3 amino acids: CASSRTQGASSVQYF. Written as DNA, the CDR3 is TGTGCCAGCAGCCGGACCCAGGGGGCTTCTTCCGTTCAGTACTTC.

The chain links TRBV2 to TRBJ2-1; 8 positions match TRBD1. Germline V lookup: CDR1 SNHLY, CDR2 FYNNEI. This CDR3 region has 15 residues. V was pared by 7 bases and J by 0 bases, with 5 bases of the junction left unmatched. CDR3 residues: CASTGQVGSYNEQFF. The CDR3 coding sequence is TGTGCCAGCACGGGACAGGTTGGCTCCTACAATGAGCAGTTCTTC.